This T cell receptor (beta chain) was captured in a study of blood T cell repertoires in COVID-19. Clones were sequenced by immunoSEQ multiplex PCR, and TCRdb holds only the in-frame ones, with some missing. Of about 140,000 clones in the sample, approximately 83% were seen once. There are 16 residues in the CDR3. V lost 3 bases, J lost 3 bases, and 8 bases stayed unmatched. Germline lookup yields CDR1 LGHNA and CDR2 YSLEER. The sample consisted of peripheral blood. This TCR was recovered from a human donor in a cohort sampled during active COVID-19. The chain is built from TRBV4-3 and TRBJ2-3, with 8 positions matching TRBD1. The CDR3 nucleotides are TGCGCCAGCAGCCATCCTCAGACAGGGGATACAGATACGCAGTATTTT. Translation gives CASSHPQTGDTDTQYF.